Below, 11 T cell receptor beta chains from the same sample are listed, as sequenced in a study of Graves' ophthalmopathy and Graves' hyperthyroidism. Amplified material comprised TCR beta CDR3 regions derived from RNA transcripts. HTBI-primed RT-PCR formed the first round, and a multiplex PCR formed the second. Each CDR3 protein is one row after TCRdb ran MiXCR on the multiplex PCR reads. The sample shows under 400,000 distinct CDR3 sequences, 15% to 20% of them seen only once. Sequenced material: peripheral blood. The receptors were sampled from an adult man with Graves' ophthalmopathy.

This clonotype was seen at least ten times. The chain joins TRBV27 to TRBJ2-2; 16 positions match TRBD2. J gave up 7 bases and V 6 bases, and 14 bases lay outside the gene matches. The CDR3 has 19 residues. Per the germline V gene, CDR1 is MNHEY and CDR2 is SMNVEV (reference sequence). The CDR3 sequence is CASSTGTSGRVSAYGELFF. CDR3 sequence (DNA): TGTGCCAGCAGCACCGGGACTAGCGGGAGGGTATCTGCTTACGGGGAGCTGTTTTTT.

This clonotype has ten or more counts. The chain links TRBV18 to TRBJ2-2; 13 nucleotides align to TRBD2. Losses at the gene ends were 5 bases for V and 4 bases for J; bases not matched to a gene: 4. The CDR3 consists of 16 residues. The germline V gene encodes CDR1 KGHSH and CDR2 LQKENI. CDR3 region: CASSAGLAGSTGELFF. Written as DNA, the CDR3 is TGTGCCAGCTCAGCGGGACTAGCGGGGAGCACCGGGGAGCTGTTTTTT.

This clonotype showed up just a few times. This chain uses TRBV6-5 with TRBJ2-7; the match to TRBD2 covers 9 bases. The J call is uncertain, as TRBJ2-1 better fits the DNA end. Looked up from germline, CDR1 is MNHEY and CDR2 is SVGAGI. This CDR3 comprises 13 residues. The CDR3 DNA reads as TGTGCCAGCAGTTTCCGGACTAGCGACGAGCAGTTCTTC. Amino acid sequence: CASSFRTSDEQFF.

Notes on this clonotype: Sequence at one end of the junction differs from germline and may be a read error. V usage is TRBV6-5 and J usage is TRBJ1-1; possibly TRBD1 for D (5 bases). The V gene's germline CDR1 is MNHEY and CDR2 SVGAGI. The CDR3 covers 17 residues. The CDR3 DNA is TGTGCCAGCAGTTACTCCCGACAGAGCATGATGGGCACTGAAGCTTCCTTT. Its protein is CASSYSRQSMMGTEASF.

This clonotype was detected many times. The rearrangement uses TRBV12-3 or TRBV12-4 and TRBJ1-2; no definite D call. The CDR3 consists of 14 residues. Trimming removed 7 bases from V and 0 bases from J, with 12 bases in between. The CDR3 nucleotides read TGTGCCAGCACCCCTCCGGGAACTAACTATGGCTACACCTTC. Encoded protein: CASTPPGTNYGYTF.

This clonotype was counted many times. The rearrangement links TRBV2 to TRBJ2-2, with D possibly TRBD1 on 5 matching bases. This CDR3 is built from 15 residues. The ends were cut back, 1 base at V and 2 bases at J, with 8 bases in the middle. CDR1 and CDR2 (germline): SNHLY, FYNNEI. CDR3 coding DNA: TGTGCCAGCAGTGAAGAAGGGGCTAACACCGGGGAGCTGTTTTTT. Amino acid sequence: CASSEEGANTGELFF.

This clonotype was seen many times. The rearrangement links TRBV6-1 to TRBJ1-1, with 9 bases aligning to TRBD1. With V trimmed by 3 bases and J by 5 bases, 7 bases remained unmatched. Germline CDR1 and CDR2: MNHNS and SASEGT. This CDR3 comprises 15 residues. The CDR3 DNA follows: TGTGCCAGCAGTGAGGTGACAGGGGGTTTTACTGAAGCTTTCTTT. This translates into CASSEVTGGFTEAFF.

This clonotype was seen repeatedly, ten times or more. V and J are TRBV29-1 and TRBJ1-1; no definite D call. V was cut by 4 bases and J by 2 bases, with 11 bases left in between. The CDR3 extends over 13 amino acids. Germline assignment: CDR1 SQVTM and CDR2 ANQGSEA. The CDR3 DNA reads TGCAGCGTTGGGGCAAATTTTAACACTGAAGCTTTCTTT. Protein sequence: CSVGANFNTEAFF.

In the case of this clonotype: This CDR3 fails to terminate in the conserved phenylalanine or tryptophan, so it likely reflects a read error. V gene TRBV7-6 combines with J gene TRBJ1-1; D gene uncertain. CDR3 length equals 13 residues. The V gene lost 5 bases and the J gene lost 1 base, with 8 bases spanning the gap. Germline V lookup: CDR1 SGHVS, CDR2 FNYEAQ. The CDR3 bases are TGTGCCAGCAGCACTAGACCGAACACTGAAGCTTTCGTT. It yields the protein CASSTRPNTEAFV.

This clonotype occurred many times. This sequence joins TRBV20-1 and TRBJ2-7, with 7 bases lining up with TRBD1. This CDR3 has 14 residues. V trimming: 1 base; J trimming: 2 bases; junction bases outside the gene matches: 5. CDR1 is DFQATT, CDR2 SNEGSKA, per germline (reference sequence). The chain's CDR3 is CSARGVQGTYEQYF. DNA for the CDR3: TGCAGTGCTAGAGGAGTACAGGGGACCTACGAGCAGTACTTC.

This clonotype was seen many times. V usage is TRBV6-5 and J usage is TRBJ1-1; D is ambiguous. CDR1 is MNHEY and CDR2 is SVGAGI in the germline V gene. The CDR3 runs to 16 residues. The ends were cut back, 2 bases at V and 1 base at J, with 14 bases in the middle. CDR3 sequence reads: CASSYARTTQNTEAFF. The CDR3 DNA reads TGTGCCAGCAGTTACGCCAGGACGACGCAGAACACTGAAGCTTTCTTT.